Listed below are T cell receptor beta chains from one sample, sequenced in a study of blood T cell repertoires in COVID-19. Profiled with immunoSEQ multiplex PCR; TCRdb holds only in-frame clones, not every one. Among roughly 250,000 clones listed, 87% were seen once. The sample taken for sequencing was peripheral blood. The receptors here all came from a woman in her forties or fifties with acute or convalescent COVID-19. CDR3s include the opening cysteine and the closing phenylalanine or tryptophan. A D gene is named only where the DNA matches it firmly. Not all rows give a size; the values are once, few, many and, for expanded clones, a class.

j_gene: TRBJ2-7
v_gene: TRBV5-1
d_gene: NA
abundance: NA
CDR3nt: TGCGCCAGCAGCTTGAGGGGCTCCTACGAGCAGTACTTC
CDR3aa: CASSLRGSYEQYF

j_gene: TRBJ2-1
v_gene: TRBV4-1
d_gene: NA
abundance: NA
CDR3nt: TGCGCCAGCAGCTTCCGCCTAGGCTACAATGAGCAGTTCTTC
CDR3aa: CASSFRLGYNEQFF

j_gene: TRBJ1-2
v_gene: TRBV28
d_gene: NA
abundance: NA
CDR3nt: TGTGCCGTCGGGTCAGAGGCGGACTATGGCTACACCTTC
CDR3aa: CAVGSEADYGYTF

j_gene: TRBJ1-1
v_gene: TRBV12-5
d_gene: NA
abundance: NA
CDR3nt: TGTGCTAGCAGCGGGGATGGGGCTGAAGCTTTCTTT
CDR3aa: CASSGDGAEAFF

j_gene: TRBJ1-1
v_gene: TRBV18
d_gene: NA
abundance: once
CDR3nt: TGTGCCAGCTCACCCCGAGAAGGGGGAGGGGACACTGAAGCTTTCTTT
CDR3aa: CASSPREGGGDTEAFF

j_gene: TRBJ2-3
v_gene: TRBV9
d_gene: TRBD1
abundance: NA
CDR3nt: TGTGCCAGCAGCGTTGGGACAGGGCTCACAGATACGCAGTATTTT
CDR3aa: CASSVGTGLTDTQYF

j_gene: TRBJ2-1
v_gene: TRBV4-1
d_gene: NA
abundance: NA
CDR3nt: TGCGCCAGCAGCCAAGAATCTAGCTCCCACTACAATGAGCAGTTCTTC
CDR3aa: CASSQESSSHYNEQFF

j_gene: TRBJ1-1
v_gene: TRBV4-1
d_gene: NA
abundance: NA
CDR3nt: TGCGCCAGCAGCCTAACAGGATCGAACCTGAACGCTGAAGCTTTCTTT
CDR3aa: CASSLTGSNLNAEAFF

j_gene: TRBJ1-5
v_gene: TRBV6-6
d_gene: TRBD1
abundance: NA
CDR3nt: TGTGCCAGCAGTTACTCAGGGGGCCCTCAGCCCCAGCATTTT
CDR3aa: CASSYSGGPQPQHF

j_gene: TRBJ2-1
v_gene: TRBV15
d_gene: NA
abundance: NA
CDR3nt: TGTGCCACCAGGGGACTCATGCAGTCCTACAATGAGCAGTTCTTC
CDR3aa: CATRGLMQSYNEQFF

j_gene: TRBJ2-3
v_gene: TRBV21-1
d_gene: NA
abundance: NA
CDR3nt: TGTGCCAGCATAGGACTAGCGGGGTCCACAGATACGCAGTATTTT
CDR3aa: CASIGLAGSTDTQYF

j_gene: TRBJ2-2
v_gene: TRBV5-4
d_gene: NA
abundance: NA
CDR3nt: TGTGCCAGCAGCCTGAAGACAGTTGCGAACACCGGGGAGCTGTTTTTT
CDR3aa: CASSLKTVANTGELFF

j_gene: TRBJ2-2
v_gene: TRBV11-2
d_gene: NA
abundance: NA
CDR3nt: TGTGCCAGCAGGCGCCCGGGACAGAACACCGGGGAGCTGTTTTTT
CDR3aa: CASRRPGQNTGELFF

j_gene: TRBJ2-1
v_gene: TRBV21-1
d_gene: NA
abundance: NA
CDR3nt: TGTGCCAGCAGCTACCCGGGACTAGCGGCCCCAATATCCTACAATGAGCAGTTCTTC
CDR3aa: CASSYPGLAAPISYNEQFF

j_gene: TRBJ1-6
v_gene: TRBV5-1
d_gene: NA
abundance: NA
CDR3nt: TGCGCCAGCAGCTTGGTAACCTCCTCATCGGGTTCACCCCTCCACTTT
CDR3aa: CASSLVTSSSGSPLHF

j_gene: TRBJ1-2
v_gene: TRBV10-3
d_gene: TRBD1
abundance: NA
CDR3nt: TGTGCCATCAGTGACGGGCGACAGGGCTATGGCTACACCTTC
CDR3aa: CAISDGRQGYGYTF

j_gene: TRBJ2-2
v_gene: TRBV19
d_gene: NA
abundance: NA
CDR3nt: TGTGCCAGTAGTATCCCAGCCGGGGAGCTGTTTTTT
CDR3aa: CASSIPAGELFF

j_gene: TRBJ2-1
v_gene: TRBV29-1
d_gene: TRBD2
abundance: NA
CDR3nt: TGCAGCGTTGAACGACTAGCGCGTTACAATGAGCAGTTCTTC
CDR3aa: CSVERLARYNEQFF

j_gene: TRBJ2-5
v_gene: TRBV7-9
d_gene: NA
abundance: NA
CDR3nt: TGTGCCAGCAGGAACTGGCAAGAGACCCAGTACTTC
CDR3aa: CASRNWQETQYF

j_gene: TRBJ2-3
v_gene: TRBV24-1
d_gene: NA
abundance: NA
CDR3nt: TGTGCCACCAGTGATTCACTCGCGGGGTCTACGCAGTATTTT
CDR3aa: CATSDSLAGSTQYF

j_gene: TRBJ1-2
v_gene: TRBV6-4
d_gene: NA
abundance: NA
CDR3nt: TGTGCCAGCAGTGATCTGGGGGCCTATGGCTACACCTTC
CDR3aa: CASSDLGAYGYTF

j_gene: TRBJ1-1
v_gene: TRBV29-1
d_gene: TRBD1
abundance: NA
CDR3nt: TGCAGCGTTGATGACCCAGGGGGCGGGCTCACTGAAGCTTTCTTT
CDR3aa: CSVDDPGGGLTEAFF

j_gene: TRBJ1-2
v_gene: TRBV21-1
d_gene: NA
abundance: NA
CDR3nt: TGTGCCAGCAGCAAAGTCTCTACCGGGACTCCTTATGGCTACACCTTC
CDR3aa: CASSKVSTGTPYGYTF

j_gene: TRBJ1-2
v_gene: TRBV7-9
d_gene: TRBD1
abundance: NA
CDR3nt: TGTGCCAGCAGCTTAGCCGGGACAGCTAACTATGGCTACACCTTC
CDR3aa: CASSLAGTANYGYTF

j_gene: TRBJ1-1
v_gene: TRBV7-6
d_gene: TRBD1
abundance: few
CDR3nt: TGTGCCAGCAGCTTGGTAACAGGGGGTATTGCTTTCTTT
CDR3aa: CASSLVTGGIAFF

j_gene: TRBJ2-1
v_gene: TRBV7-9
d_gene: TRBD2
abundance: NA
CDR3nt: TGTGCCAGCAGCTTAGAAATTGGGTGGGGACTAGCGGGAGCCCAGCAGTTCTTC
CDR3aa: CASSLEIGWGLAGAQQFF

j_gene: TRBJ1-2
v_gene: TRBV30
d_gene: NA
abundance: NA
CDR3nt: TGTGCCTGGAGTCCCCAGGGGTACTATGGCTACACCTTC
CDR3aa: CAWSPQGYYGYTF

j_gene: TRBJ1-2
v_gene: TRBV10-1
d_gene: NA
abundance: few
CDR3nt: TGCGCCAGCATCCCCTACTATGGCTACACCTTC
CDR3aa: CASIPYYGYTF

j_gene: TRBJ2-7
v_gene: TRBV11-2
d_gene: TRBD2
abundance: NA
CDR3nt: TGTGCCAGCAGCCCACGTGTGGGGGGGTCTAGCGGGAGAGTGGGAGAGCAGTACTTC
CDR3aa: CASSPRVGGSSGRVGEQYF

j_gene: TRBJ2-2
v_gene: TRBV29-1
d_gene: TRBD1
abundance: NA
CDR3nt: TGCAGCGTTGCGGACAGGCCGAACACCGGGGAGCTGTTTTTT
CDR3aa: CSVADRPNTGELFF

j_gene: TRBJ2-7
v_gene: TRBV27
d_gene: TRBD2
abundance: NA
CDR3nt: TGTGCCAGCAGTTCCGGACTAGCGGGTCCCTACGAGCAGTACTTC
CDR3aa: CASSSGLAGPYEQYF

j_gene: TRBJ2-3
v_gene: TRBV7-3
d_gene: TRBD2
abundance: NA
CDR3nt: TGTGCCAGCAGCTTAAGGCTAGCGGGTGCAGATACGCAGTATTTT
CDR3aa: CASSLRLAGADTQYF

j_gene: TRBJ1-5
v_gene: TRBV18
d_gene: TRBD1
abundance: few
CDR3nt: TGTGCCAGCTCACCTGCAGGGGGCAGGGGGCAGCCCCAGCATTTT
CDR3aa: CASSPAGGRGQPQHF

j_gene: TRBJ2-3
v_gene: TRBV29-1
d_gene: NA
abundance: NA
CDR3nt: TGCAGCGTTGCTCCGGGTGGCACAGATACGCAGTATTTT
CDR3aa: CSVAPGGTDTQYF

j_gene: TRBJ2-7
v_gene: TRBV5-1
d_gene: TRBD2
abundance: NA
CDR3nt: TGCGCCAGCAGCTTGGCCCCGGGGGGCTACGAGCAGTACTTC
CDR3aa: CASSLAPGGYEQYF

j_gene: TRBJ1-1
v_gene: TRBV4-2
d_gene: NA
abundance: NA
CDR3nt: TGTGCCAGCAGCCAAGAAGTTTGGGGGCCTTCCGGTGGAGGGAACACTGAAGCTTTCTTT
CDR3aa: CASSQEVWGPSGGGNTEAFF

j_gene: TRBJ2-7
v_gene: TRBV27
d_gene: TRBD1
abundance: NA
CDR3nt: TGTGCCAGCAGTTTAAAGGGTCGACAGGGGTTAAACTACGAGCAGTACTTC
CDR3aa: CASSLKGRQGLNYEQYF

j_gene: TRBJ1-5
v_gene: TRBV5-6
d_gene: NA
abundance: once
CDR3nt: TGTGCCAGCAGCTTGGGACGGGACAATCAGCCCCAGCATTTT
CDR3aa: CASSLGRDNQPQHF

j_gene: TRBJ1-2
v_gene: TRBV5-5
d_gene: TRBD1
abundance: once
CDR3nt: TGTGCCAGCCGAGGGACAGGGGAGAATGGCTACACCTTC
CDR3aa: CASRGTGENGYTF

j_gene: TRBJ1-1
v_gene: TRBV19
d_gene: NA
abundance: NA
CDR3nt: TGTGCCAGTACCCGGGAGAACACTGAAGCTTTCTTT
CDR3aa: CASTRENTEAFF

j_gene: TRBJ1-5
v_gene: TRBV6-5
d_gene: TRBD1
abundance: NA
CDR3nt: TGTGCCAGCAGCCTTAGGGGACAGGTAGATGATCCCCAGCATTTT
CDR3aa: CASSLRGQVDDPQHF

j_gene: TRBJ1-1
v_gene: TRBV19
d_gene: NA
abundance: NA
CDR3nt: TGTGCCAGTAGTAAAACAGGGATAATGACTGAAGCTTTCTTT
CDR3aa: CASSKTGIMTEAFF

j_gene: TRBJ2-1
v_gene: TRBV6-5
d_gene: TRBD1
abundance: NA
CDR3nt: TGTGCCAGCAGTTGGAGTCAGGGGGCGCCTAATGAGCAGTTCTTC
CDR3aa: CASSWSQGAPNEQFF

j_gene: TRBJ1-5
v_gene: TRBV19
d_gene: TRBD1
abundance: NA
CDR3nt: TGTGCCAGTAAGACAGGGAGGCTTGGGGGACAGCCCCAGCATTTT
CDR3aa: CASKTGRLGGQPQHF

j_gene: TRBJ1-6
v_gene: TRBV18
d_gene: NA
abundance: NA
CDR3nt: TGTGCCAGCTCACCTACTAAGAGCTCCTATAATTCACCCCTCCACTTT
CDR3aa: CASSPTKSSYNSPLHF

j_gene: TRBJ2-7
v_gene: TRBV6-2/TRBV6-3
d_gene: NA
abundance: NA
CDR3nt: TGTGCCAGCAGTAACCCCGGACTTGTCACCTACGAGCAGTACTTC
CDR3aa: CASSNPGLVTYEQYF

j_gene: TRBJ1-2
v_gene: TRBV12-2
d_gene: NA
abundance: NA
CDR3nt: TGTGCAAGCCGGTTTGGGGGGGTAGGCTATGGCTACACCTTC
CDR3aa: CASRFGGVGYGYTF

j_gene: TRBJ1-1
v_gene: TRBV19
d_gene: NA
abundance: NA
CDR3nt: TGTGCCAGTAGTATAGTAGGGGGGGCTGAAGCTTTCTTT
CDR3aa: CASSIVGGAEAFF

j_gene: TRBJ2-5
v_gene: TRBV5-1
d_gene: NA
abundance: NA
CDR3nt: TGCGCCAGCAGGACGTCGGGCGGGTTTGAGACCCAGTACTTC
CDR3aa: CASRTSGGFETQYF

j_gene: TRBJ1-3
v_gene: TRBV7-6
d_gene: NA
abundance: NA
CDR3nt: TGTGCCAGCAGCTTGAGTTACAGGAGAGCTGGAAACACCATATATTTT
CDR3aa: CASSLSYRRAGNTIYF

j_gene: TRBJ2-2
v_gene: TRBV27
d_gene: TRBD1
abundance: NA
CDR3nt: TGTGCCAGCAGTGCTCGGGACAGCTATCGGACCGGGGAGCTGTTTTTT
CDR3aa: CASSARDSYRTGELFF

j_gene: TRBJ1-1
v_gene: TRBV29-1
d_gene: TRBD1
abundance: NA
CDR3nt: TGCAGTTTCCGACAGGGGGTGACTGAAGCTTTCTTT
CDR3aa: CSFRQGVTEAFF

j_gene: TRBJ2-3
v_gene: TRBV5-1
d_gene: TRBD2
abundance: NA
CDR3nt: TGCGCCAGCAGCGACACTAGCGGGAGAATAGATACGCAGTATTTT
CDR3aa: CASSDTSGRIDTQYF